The T cell receptor beta chain described here comes from a study of T cell responses to AZD1222 COVID-19 vaccine. General study findings and limits: CD4 TCRs covered the whole spike, strongest at regions 160-218 and 743-854. Spike-specific TCR breadth rose after two AZD1222 doses, and depth rose as well.

For this clone: Its antigen remains unknown.

Clones were read by immunoSEQ multiplex PCR, and TCRdb kept only the in-frame ones, dropping some. The sample records about 140,000 clones, nearly 95% being singletons. The sample consisted of peripheral blood, taken on day 0 of AZD1222 vaccination. This TCR came from an adult in good health.

The CDR3: CASSPPTGTTEAFF. For the CDR3, the DNA is TGTGCCAGCAGCCCACCGACCGGGACCACTGAAGCTTTCTTT. V and J are TRBV7-9 and TRBJ1-1; tentatively, D is TRBD1 (5 bases). CDR1 SEHNR and CDR2 FQNEAQ come from the germline V gene (reference sequence). V was cut by 5 bases and J by 4 bases, with 14 bases left in between. This CDR3 comprises 14 residues.